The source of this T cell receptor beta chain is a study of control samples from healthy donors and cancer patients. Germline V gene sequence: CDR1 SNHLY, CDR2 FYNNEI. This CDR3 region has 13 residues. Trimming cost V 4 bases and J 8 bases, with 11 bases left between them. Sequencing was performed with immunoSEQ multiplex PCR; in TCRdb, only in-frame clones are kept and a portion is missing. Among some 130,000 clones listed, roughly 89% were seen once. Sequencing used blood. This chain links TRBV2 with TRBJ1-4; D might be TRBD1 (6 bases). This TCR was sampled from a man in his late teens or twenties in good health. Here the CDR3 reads CASSVIRGEKLFF. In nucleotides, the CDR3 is TGTGCCAGCAGTGTAATTAGGGGGGAAAAACTGTTTTTT.